This TCR beta chain was identified during a study of PD-1 blockade in mismatch repair-deficient tumors. On the study more broadly: All were previously treated, progressing patients with some twelve mismatch repair-deficient cancer types. Study-level results: After pembrolizumab, tumor-resident clones rose rapidly, then generally contracted before radiologic responses.

This CDR3 is 14 amino acids long. Germline assignment: CDR1 WSHSY and CDR2 SAAADI. V shed 5 bases and J shed 2 bases, with 13 bases lying between them. Mismatch repair deficiency was confirmed in all patients, by PCR or immunohistochemistry. This clone has just a few counts. As yet, its antigen is unknown. The assay was immunoSEQ multiplex PCR, and TCRdb's table has in-frame clones only and misses some. The sample contains around 30,000 clones, around 80% of which appear only once. The input for sequencing was PBMCs, taken less than 7 weeks after starting pembrolizumab. The V and J genes are TRBV10-2 and TRBJ2-7, with D possibly being TRBD2 (5 bases). The source is an adult with mismatch repair-deficient cancer. Here the CDR3 DNA reads TGCGCCAGCAGTCCCACTAGTAGGGCCTACGAGCAGTACTTC. Translation: CASSPTSRAYEQYF.